Presented here are 10 T cell receptor beta chains from one specimen sequenced in a study of T cells in Graves' hyperthyroidism and ophthalmopathy. From RNA transcripts, TCR beta CDR3 regions were amplified. First-round RT-PCR of the TCR CDR3 relied on the HTBI primer set. Using its own MiXCR run on the multiplex PCR reads, TCRdb lists one record per CDR3 protein. The data show a few hundred thousand distinct CDR3 sequences, around 21% seen once. The sample consisted of blood. The receptors were gathered from a man in his late teens or twenties with Graves' hyperthyroidism.

This clonotype was detected many times. The chain joins TRBV12-3 or TRBV12-4 to TRBJ2-7; the D call may be TRBD1 or TRBD2 (5 bases each). The CDR3 totals 15 residues. V dropped 6 bases and J dropped 0 bases, with 15 bases sitting between them. The CDR3 spells CASRFGASSSYEQYF. The CDR3 region has the DNA TGTGCCAGCAGGTTCGGGGCTTCGAGCTCCTACGAGCAGTACTTC.

This clonotype appeared many times. The genes are TRBV9 and TRBJ2-4, with D perhaps given as TRBD1 or TRBD2 (6 bases each). With 2 bases removed from V and 3 bases from J, the gap between germline ends came to 18 bases. Germline V gene data show CDR1 as SGDLS and CDR2 as YYNGEE. The CDR3 has 17 amino acids. The CDR3 bases are TGTGCCAGCAGCGTGGCTGGGGGCTGGGAGGTCAAAAACATTCAGTACTTC. It yields the protein CASSVAGGWEVKNIQYF.

This clonotype was observed many times. The chain links TRBV28 to TRBJ1-1; no clear D. The length of the CDR3 is 15 residues. V was trimmed by 3 bases and J by 0 bases, leaving 11 bases between them. Germline V CDR1 and CDR2: MDHEN, SYDVKM. CDR3 sequence reads: CASSLGGLVNTEAFF. DNA of the CDR3: TGTGCCAGCAGTTTGGGAGGCCTGGTGAACACTGAAGCTTTCTTT.

This clonotype was counted at least ten times. V is TRBV18 and J is TRBJ1-2; TRBD1 is a possible D gene (6 bases). The CDR3 has 14 residues. V was clipped by 1 base and J by 6 bases, with 12 bases between them. Germline V gene data show CDR1 as KGHSH and CDR2 as LQKENI. The CDR3: CASSPRGGGNGYTF. The CDR3 bases are TGTGCCAGCTCACCACGTGGAGGGGGAAATGGCTACACCTTC.

A few counts support this clonotype. V gene TRBV6-1 combines with J gene TRBJ1-1, with a possible D match to TRBD1 (5 bases). Germline assignment: CDR1 MNHNS and CDR2 SASEGT. The CDR3 loop spans 14 amino acids. Trimming pared 3 bases from V and 3 bases from J, leaving 11 bases between. The CDR3 reads CASSDRQRYTEAFF. CDR3 DNA: TGTGCCAGCAGTGACAGACAGCGTTACACTGAAGCTTTCTTT.

This clonotype was counted at least ten times. The chain recombines TRBV7-6 with TRBJ1-1; D gene uncertain. Trimming pared 5 bases from V and 2 bases from J, leaving 12 bases between. Per the germline V gene, CDR1 is SGHVS and CDR2 is FNYEAQ. The CDR3 spans 14 residues. This chain's CDR3 is CASSHAGPNTEAFF. For the CDR3, the DNA is TGTGCCAGCAGCCACGCCGGGCCTAACACTGAAGCTTTCTTT. Complete variable domain (other parts from reference TRBV7-6 and TRBJ1-1): GAGVSQSPRYKVTKRGQDVALRCDPISGHVSLYWYRQALGQGPEFLTYFNYEAQQDKSGLPNDRFSAERPEGSISTLTIQRTEQRDSAMYRCASSHAGPNTEAFFGQGTRLTVV.

V gene TRBV18 combines with J gene TRBJ1-1; TRBD1 matches at 8 bases. The CDR3 spans 15 residues. Germline lookup yields CDR1 KGHSH and CDR2 LQKENI. With V trimmed by 3 bases and J by 1 base, 4 bases remained unmatched. CDR3 nucleotide sequence: TGTGCCAGCTCACCCCGGACAGGGTCGAACACTGAAGCTTTCTTT. This encodes CASSPRTGSNTEAFF.

The table lists this clonotype with many counts. The V gene is TRBV9, the J gene TRBJ2-7; TRBD1 might be the D (6 bases). CDR1 is SGDLS, CDR2 YYNGEE, per germline. CDR3 length: 15 amino acids. V lost 4 bases and J 6 bases, leaving 20 bases between the germline ends. CDR3 region: CASSPTPGQGGEQYF. For the CDR3, the DNA is TGTGCCAGCAGCCCAACGCCGGGCCAAGGGGGCGAGCAGTACTTC. The whole variable domain, filled in from reference TRBV9 and TRBJ2-7, reads DSGVTQTPKHLITATGQRVTLRCSPRSGDLSVYWYQQSLDQGLQFLIQYYNGEERAKGNILERFSAQQFPDLHSELNLSSLELGDSALYFCASSPTPGQGGEQYFGPGTRLTVT.

This clonotype was picked up one time. CDR3 nucleotides: TGTGCCAGCAGTCCGCGACTAGCGGGAGGCGGGGAGACCCAGTACTTC. It yields the protein CASSPRLAGGGETQYF. The chain recombines TRBV27 with TRBJ2-5; 13 bases fit TRBD2. Germline V gene data show CDR1 as MNHEY and CDR2 as SMNVEV (reference sequence). After removal of 5 bases from V and 5 bases from J, the junction contained 8 bases not matched to a gene. The CDR3 is 16 amino acids.

This clonotype was observed a handful of times. The chain is built from TRBV19 and TRBJ2-7; 7 bases map to TRBD2. Germline CDR1 reads LNHDA; CDR2 reads SQIVND (reference sequence). The CDR3 contains 13 residues. V was clipped by 10 bases and J by 7 bases; unmatched bases: 13. This CDR3 is CATSPREGLEQYF. CDR3 nucleotides: TGTGCCACATCTCCTAGGGAGGGTTTGGAGCAGTACTTC.